This T cell receptor (beta chain) is drawn from a study of shared clonotypes between healthy human individuals. Broader study findings: The small donor group covered limited genetic and exposure diversity. Tissue TCR repertoires likely differ from these blood-only repertoires. Roughly 5% of naive CD4 clonotypes were common to a few donors.

Points on this clone: The target antigen is unknown.

V was shortened by 2 bases and J by 6 bases, with 13 bases between the two germline ends. The CDR3 is 14 residues long. Germline values: CDR1 MNHNS, CDR2 SASEGT. The deep-level immunoSEQ assay was used. Using immunoSEQ multiplex PCR, the repertoire was profiled, and TCRdb retains in-frame clones only, with some absent. The data show millions of clones, less than 95% seen once. Positive CCR7 selection of CD45RO-negative cells yielded the naive CD8 cells, and terminally differentiated effector memory CD45RA+ cells were excluded. The specimen sequenced was naive CD8+ T cells sorted from blood. The V gene is TRBV6-1, the J gene TRBJ1-2; TRBD1 might be the D (6 bases). This receptor was taken from a man between 18 and 35 years old in good health. The chain's CDR3 is CASSEKQGGDGYTF. The DNA of the CDR3 is TGTGCCAGCAGTGAAAAACAGGGAGGGGATGGCTACACCTTC.